Listed below are T cell receptor beta chains from one sample, sequenced in a study of shared clonotypes between healthy human individuals. The method was immunoSEQ multiplex PCR; TCRdb's version includes in-frame clones alone and lacks a portion of them. The table includes about 2.1 million clones, 93% detected once. Source material: naive CD8+ T cells from PBMCs. The source is a man between 18 and 29 years old in good health. Some clones in this sample may be carry-over from other donors' samples. The CDR3 runs from the conserved cysteine through the conserved F or W. D genes are given only for firm matches.

D gene: -; J gene: TRBJ2-7; V gene: TRBV5-1; CDR3 protein: CASSSFSGVDEQYF
D gene: -; J gene: TRBJ1-2; V gene: TRBV28; CDR3 protein: CASSLYSDLNYGYTF
D gene: TRBD2; J gene: TRBJ2-1; V gene: TRBV19; CDR3 protein: CASSISSGHNEQFF
D gene: -; J gene: TRBJ2-1; V gene: TRBV10-3; CDR3 protein: CAISDWGLQHNEQFF
D gene: -; J gene: TRBJ2-7; V gene: TRBV27; CDR3 protein: CASSFGPGQTYEQYF
D gene: -; J gene: TRBJ1-1; V gene: TRBV7-6; CDR3 protein: CASSPRGWTEAFF
D gene: -; J gene: TRBJ1-1; V gene: TRBV15; CDR3 protein: CATSRAGWRMNTEAFF
D gene: TRBD1; J gene: TRBJ1-5; V gene: TRBV27; CDR3 protein: CASSLSQGGGNQPQHF
D gene: -; J gene: TRBJ2-7; V gene: TRBV28; CDR3 protein: CASSLWGKDEQYF
D gene: TRBD1; J gene: TRBJ2-7; V gene: TRBV4-3; CDR3 protein: CASSQGTGYEQYF
D gene: TRBD2; J gene: TRBJ2-7; V gene: TRBV2; CDR3 protein: CASSERFSSGNYEQYF
D gene: -; J gene: TRBJ2-3; V gene: TRBV4-1; CDR3 protein: CASSQGPADYINTQYF
D gene: -; J gene: TRBJ1-4; V gene: TRBV28; CDR3 protein: CASRMTGEEKLFF
D gene: TRBD1; J gene: TRBJ2-7; V gene: TRBV7-8; CDR3 protein: CASSEEVGTGATEQYF
D gene: -; J gene: TRBJ2-7; V gene: TRBV7-9; CDR3 protein: CASRKGQTYEQYF
D gene: TRBD2; J gene: TRBJ2-1; V gene: TRBV27; CDR3 protein: CASRAGSYNEQFF
D gene: TRBD2; J gene: TRBJ2-1; V gene: TRBV2; CDR3 protein: CASSESVWRLAGGGSYNEQFF
D gene: -; J gene: TRBJ2-3; V gene: TRBV7-9; CDR3 protein: CASSPGADTQYF
D gene: TRBD2; J gene: TRBJ2-1; V gene: TRBV27; CDR3 protein: CASSLILAGGPDYNEQFF
D gene: -; J gene: TRBJ2-7; V gene: TRBV28; CDR3 protein: CASSQREQLYEQYF
D gene: -; J gene: TRBJ2-7; V gene: TRBV27; CDR3 protein: CASSPFGQYEQYF
D gene: TRBD2; J gene: TRBJ2-1; V gene: TRBV4-1; CDR3 protein: CASSQDVGEGGNEQFF
D gene: -; J gene: TRBJ2-3; V gene: TRBV7-9; CDR3 protein: CASSFKGITDTQYF
D gene: -; J gene: TRBJ1-2; V gene: TRBV7-6; CDR3 protein: CAPLGLGGYTF
D gene: -; J gene: TRBJ1-1; V gene: TRBV6-1; CDR3 protein: CASSERFENTEAFF
D gene: TRBD1; J gene: TRBJ2-1; V gene: TRBV4-1; CDR3 protein: CASSPTGGSYNEQFF
D gene: TRBD2; J gene: TRBJ2-1; V gene: TRBV9; CDR3 protein: CASSGSGVSYNEQFF
D gene: -; J gene: TRBJ1-2; V gene: TRBV19; CDR3 protein: CASTRLRVVGGYTF
D gene: TRBD1; J gene: TRBJ2-4; V gene: TRBV4-1; CDR3 protein: CASSHLPEDRVAKNIQYF
D gene: -; J gene: TRBJ1-1; V gene: TRBV9; CDR3 protein: CASSVAVRDSEAFF
D gene: -; J gene: TRBJ2-3; V gene: TRBV2; CDR3 protein: CASTRRAGSTDTQYF
D gene: TRBD1; J gene: TRBJ2-7; V gene: TRBV27; CDR3 protein: CASSSRDSTYEQYF
D gene: TRBD1; J gene: TRBJ2-3; V gene: TRBV27; CDR3 protein: CASRPTGAFTDTQYF
D gene: -; J gene: TRBJ1-5; V gene: TRBV9; CDR3 protein: CASSASGSNQPQHF
D gene: TRBD1; J gene: TRBJ2-7; V gene: TRBV27; CDR3 protein: CASSLDRGRHEQYF
D gene: -; J gene: TRBJ2-7; V gene: TRBV27; CDR3 protein: CASGFNEQYF
D gene: -; J gene: TRBJ2-7; V gene: TRBV27; CDR3 protein: CASSFSPAGEQYF
D gene: -; J gene: TRBJ1-2; V gene: TRBV4-1; CDR3 protein: CASSQDAEDYSYTF
D gene: -; J gene: TRBJ1-2; V gene: TRBV6-5; CDR3 protein: CASSYGFYYGYTF
D gene: -; J gene: TRBJ2-5; V gene: TRBV10-1; CDR3 protein: CASSESMVQGAGETQYF
D gene: -; J gene: TRBJ1-3; V gene: TRBV10-3; CDR3 protein: CAISDDRLSGNTIYF
D gene: -; J gene: TRBJ2-1; V gene: TRBV11-3; CDR3 protein: CASSVALSEQFF
D gene: -; J gene: TRBJ1-5; V gene: TRBV28; CDR3 protein: CASSLRGRLLDNQPQHF
D gene: TRBD2; J gene: TRBJ2-3; V gene: TRBV4-1; CDR3 protein: CASSISAGGPLSTDTQYF
D gene: -; J gene: TRBJ2-3; V gene: TRBV5-8; CDR3 protein: CASSLAEGPGDTQYF
D gene: TRBD2; J gene: TRBJ2-7; V gene: TRBV7-2; CDR3 protein: CASSFELAISYEQYF
D gene: TRBD2; J gene: TRBJ2-1; V gene: TRBV4-1; CDR3 protein: CASSLRAGTRTYNEQFF
D gene: -; J gene: TRBJ1-3; V gene: TRBV7-9; CDR3 protein: CASSLGLEGPLGNTIYF
D gene: TRBD1; J gene: TRBJ2-1; V gene: TRBV28; CDR3 protein: CASRDRVTYNEQFF
D gene: -; J gene: TRBJ2-5; V gene: TRBV4-1; CDR3 protein: CASSQVGSVETQYF